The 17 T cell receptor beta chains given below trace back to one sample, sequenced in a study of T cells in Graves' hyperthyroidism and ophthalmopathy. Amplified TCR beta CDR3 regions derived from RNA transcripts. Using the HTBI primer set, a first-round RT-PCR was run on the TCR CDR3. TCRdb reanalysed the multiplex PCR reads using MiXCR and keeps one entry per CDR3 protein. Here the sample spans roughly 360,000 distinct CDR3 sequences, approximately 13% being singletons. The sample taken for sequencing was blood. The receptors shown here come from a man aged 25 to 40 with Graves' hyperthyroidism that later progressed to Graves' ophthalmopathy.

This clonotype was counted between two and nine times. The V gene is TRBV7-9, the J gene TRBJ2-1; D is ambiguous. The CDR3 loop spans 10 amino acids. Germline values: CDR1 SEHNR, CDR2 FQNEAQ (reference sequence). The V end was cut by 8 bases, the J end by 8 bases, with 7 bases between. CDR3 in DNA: TGTGCCAGCGAGGTCGATGAGCAGTTCTTC. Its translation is CASEVDEQFF. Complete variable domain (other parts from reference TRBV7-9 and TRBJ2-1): DTGVSQNPRHKITKRGQNVTFRCDPISEHNRLYWYRQTLGQGPEFLTYFQNEAQLEKSRLLSDRFSAERPKGSFSTLEIQRTEQGDSAMYLCASEVDEQFFGPGTRLTVL.

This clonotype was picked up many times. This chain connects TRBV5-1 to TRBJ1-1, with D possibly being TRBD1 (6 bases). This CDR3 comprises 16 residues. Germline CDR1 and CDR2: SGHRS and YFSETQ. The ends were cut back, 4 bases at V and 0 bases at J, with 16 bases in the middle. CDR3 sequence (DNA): TGCGCCAGCAGCGCACTACAGGGAGGGATGAACACTGAAGCTTTCTTT. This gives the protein CASSALQGGMNTEAFF.

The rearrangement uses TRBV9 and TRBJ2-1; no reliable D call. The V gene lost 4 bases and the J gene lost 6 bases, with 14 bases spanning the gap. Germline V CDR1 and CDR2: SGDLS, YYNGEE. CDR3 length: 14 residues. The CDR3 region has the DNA TGTGCCAGCAGCCCTTCCGTTGTCAGCAATGAGCAGTTCTTC. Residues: CASSPSVVSNEQFF. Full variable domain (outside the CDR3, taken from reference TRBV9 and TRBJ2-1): DSGVTQTPKHLITATGQRVTLRCSPRSGDLSVYWYQQSLDQGLQFLIQYYNGEERAKGNILERFSAQQFPDLHSELNLSSLELGDSALYFCASSPSVVSNEQFFGPGTRLTVL.

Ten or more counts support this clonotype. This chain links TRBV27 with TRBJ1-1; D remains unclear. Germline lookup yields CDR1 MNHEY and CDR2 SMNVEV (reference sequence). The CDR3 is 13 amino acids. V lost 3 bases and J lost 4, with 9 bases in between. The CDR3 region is CASSFLKATEAFF. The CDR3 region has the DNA TGTGCCAGCAGTTTCTTAAAGGCCACTGAAGCTTTCTTT.

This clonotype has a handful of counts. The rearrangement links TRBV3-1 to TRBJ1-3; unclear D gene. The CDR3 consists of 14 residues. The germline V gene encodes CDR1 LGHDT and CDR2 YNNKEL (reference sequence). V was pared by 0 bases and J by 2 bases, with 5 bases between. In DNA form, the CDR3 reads TGTGCCAGCAGCCAAGAGGGAGCTGGAAACACCATATATTTT. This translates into CASSQEGAGNTIYF.

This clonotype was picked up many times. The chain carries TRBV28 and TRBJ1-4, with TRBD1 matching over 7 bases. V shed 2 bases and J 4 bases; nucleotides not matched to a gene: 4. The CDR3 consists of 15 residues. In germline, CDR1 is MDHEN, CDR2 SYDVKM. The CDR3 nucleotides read TGTGCCAGCAGTTTACCAGGGACAGATAATGAAAAACTGTTTTTT. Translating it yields CASSLPGTDNEKLFF.

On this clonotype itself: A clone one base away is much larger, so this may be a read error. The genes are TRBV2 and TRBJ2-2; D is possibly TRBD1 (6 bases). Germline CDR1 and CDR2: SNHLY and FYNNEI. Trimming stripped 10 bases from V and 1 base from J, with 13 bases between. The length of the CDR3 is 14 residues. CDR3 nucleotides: TGTGCCAACGTGGGGACACAGAACACCGGGGAGCTGTTTTTT. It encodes CANVGTQNTGELFF.

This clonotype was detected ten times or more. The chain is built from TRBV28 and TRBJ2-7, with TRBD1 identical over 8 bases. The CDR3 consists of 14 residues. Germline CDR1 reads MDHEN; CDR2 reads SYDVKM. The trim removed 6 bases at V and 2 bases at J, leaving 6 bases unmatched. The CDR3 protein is CASREDREAYEQYF. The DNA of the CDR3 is TGTGCCAGCAGGGAGGACAGGGAGGCCTACGAGCAGTACTTC.

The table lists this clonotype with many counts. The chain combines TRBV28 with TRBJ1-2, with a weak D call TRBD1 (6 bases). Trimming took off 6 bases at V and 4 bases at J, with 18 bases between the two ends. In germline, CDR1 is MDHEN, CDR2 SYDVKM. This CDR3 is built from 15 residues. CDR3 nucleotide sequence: TGTGCCAGCAGCGACTCCCTTAGGGGGACCTATGGCTACACCTTC. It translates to CASSDSLRGTYGYTF.

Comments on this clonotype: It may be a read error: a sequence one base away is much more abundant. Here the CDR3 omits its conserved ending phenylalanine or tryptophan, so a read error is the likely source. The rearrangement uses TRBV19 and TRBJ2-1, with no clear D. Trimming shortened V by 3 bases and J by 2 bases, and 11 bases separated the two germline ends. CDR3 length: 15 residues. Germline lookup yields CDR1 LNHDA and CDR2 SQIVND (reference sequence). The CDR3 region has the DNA TGTGCCAGTAGTATTGGTGGGGAAACCTACAATGAGCAGTTCCTC. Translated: CASSIGGETYNEQFL.

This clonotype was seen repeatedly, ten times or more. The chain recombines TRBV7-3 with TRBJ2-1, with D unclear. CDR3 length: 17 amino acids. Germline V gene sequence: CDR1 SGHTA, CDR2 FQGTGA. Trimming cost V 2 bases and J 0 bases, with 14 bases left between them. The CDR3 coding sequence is TGTGCCAGCAGCTTACCTTCTAGGTGCGGCTCCTACAATGAGCAGTTCTTC. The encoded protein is CASSLPSRCGSYNEQFF.

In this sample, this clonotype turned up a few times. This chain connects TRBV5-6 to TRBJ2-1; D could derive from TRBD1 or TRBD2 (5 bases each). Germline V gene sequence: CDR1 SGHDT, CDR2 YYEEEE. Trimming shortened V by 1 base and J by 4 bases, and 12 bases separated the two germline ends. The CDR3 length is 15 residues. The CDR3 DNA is TGTGCCAGCAGCTTGCGAGGGGCCCAATACAATGAGCAGTTCTTC. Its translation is CASSLRGAQYNEQFF.

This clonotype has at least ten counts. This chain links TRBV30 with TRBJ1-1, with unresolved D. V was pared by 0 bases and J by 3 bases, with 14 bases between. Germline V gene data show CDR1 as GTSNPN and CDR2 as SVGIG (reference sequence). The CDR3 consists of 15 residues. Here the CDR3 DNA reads TGTGCCTGGAGTGTTGTTCGGGAGCGGGACACTGAAGCTTTCTTT. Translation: CAWSVVRERDTEAFF.

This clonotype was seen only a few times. CDR3 sequence (DNA): TGTGCCAGCAGCGTAGCTGGTGCGGGGGGCCTCACAGATACGCAGTATTTT. Its protein product is CASSVAGAGGLTDTQYF. The rearrangement uses TRBV9 and TRBJ2-3, with 8 bases matching TRBD2. CDR3 length equals 17 residues. The germline CDR1 and CDR2 sequences are SGDLS and YYNGEE. Trimming removed 0 bases from V and 2 bases from J; junction bases left unmatched: 8.

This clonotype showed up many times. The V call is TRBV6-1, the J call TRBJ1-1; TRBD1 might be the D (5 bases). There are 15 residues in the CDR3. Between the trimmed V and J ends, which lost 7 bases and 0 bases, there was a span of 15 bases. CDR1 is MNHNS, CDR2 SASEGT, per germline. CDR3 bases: TGTGCCAGCATGAGAGAGGGAGGGGTGAACACTGAAGCTTTCTTT. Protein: CASMREGGVNTEAFF.

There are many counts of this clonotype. CDR3 sequence: CASSEGAGGLTDTQYF. CDR3 nucleotide sequence: TGTGCCAGCAGTGAAGGGGCGGGGGGCCTCACAGATACGCAGTATTTT. The chain couples TRBV2 to TRBJ2-3, with TRBD2 matching 8 bases. Trimming took 1 base from V and 2 from J; bases not matched to a gene: 5. The germline gives CDR1 SNHLY, CDR2 FYNNEI. The CDR3 runs to 16 residues.

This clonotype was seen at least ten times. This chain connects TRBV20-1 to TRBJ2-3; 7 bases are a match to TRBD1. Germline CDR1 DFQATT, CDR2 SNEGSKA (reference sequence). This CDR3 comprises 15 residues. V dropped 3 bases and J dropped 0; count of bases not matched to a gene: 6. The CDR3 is CSARTGSSSTDTQYF. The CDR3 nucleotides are TGCAGTGCTAGGACAGGGTCGTCTAGCACAGATACGCAGTATTTT.